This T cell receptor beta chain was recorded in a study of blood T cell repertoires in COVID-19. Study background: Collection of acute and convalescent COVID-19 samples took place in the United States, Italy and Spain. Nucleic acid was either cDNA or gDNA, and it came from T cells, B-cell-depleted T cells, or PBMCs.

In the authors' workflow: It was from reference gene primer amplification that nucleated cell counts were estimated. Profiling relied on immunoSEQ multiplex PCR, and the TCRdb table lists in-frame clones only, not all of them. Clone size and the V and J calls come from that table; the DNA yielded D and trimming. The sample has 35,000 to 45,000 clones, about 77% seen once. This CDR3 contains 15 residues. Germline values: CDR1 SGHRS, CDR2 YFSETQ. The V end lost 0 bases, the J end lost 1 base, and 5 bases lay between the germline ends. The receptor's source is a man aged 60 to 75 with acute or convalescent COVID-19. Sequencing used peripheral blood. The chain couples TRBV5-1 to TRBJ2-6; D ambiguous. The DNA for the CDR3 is TGCGCCAGCAGCTTGGTCCTTTCTGGGGCCAACGTCCTGACTTTC. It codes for CASSLVLSGANVLTF.